The clone carrying this T cell receptor beta chain occurred a few times. Its antigen is currently unknown. A second roughly 7 to 11 cycle PCR used barcoded and J-beta primers. Carrying 12 random nucleotides, a template-switch adaptor labeled each individual cDNA molecule. One entry per CDR3 protein, called by TCRdb with MiXCR from the 5' RACE reads. Of roughly 1,700,000 distinct CDR3 sequences listed, 28% were seen once; the top ten hold roughly 8%. Isolated PBMCs totaled at least 6.5 million in each sample. CDR1 and CDR2 (germline): MNHEY, SVGAGI. This CDR3 spans 13 amino acids. The V end was cut by 6 bases, the J end by 3 bases, with 12 bases between. These data originate in a study of blood T cells in healthy people across ages. Study-wide results and limits: The fall in TCR beta diversity per million T cells was roughly linear with age.

This chain links TRBV6-5 with TRBJ2-7; D gene ambiguous. The origin of this receptor is a woman under 40 in good health. Sequencing was done on a sample of blood. CDR3 DNA sequence: TGTGCCAGCAGCCAGACGTGGGACTACGAGCAGTACTTC. It yields the protein CASSQTWDYEQYF.